This entry lists 22 T cell receptor beta chains sequenced from one sample in a study of T cells after yellow fever vaccination (dated by TCRdb to about 2019). Libraries were made using 5' RACE. These reads were obtained on an Illumina NovaSeq 6000. The public reads were quality trimmed at Q25 with fastp and then assembled into clones with MiXCR by TCRdb, keeping productive beta chains. Rows are combined by CDR3 protein, so each entry shows the most common genes and DNA. Recorded for this sample are around 330,000 distinct CDR3 sequences; around 3.6% of them occurred a single time. The top ten hold around a quarter of the sample. The treatment or condition label corresponds to: live attenuated yellow fever vaccine strain. Material: PBMCs, obtained on the day of the yellow fever booster vaccination. These receptors were obtained from a man aged 18 to 30 who received the YFV17D yellow fever vaccine.

This clonotype has at least ten counts. The chain is built from TRBV7-2 and TRBJ1-1; D unclear. The germline V gene encodes CDR1 SGHTA and CDR2 FQGNSA. V lost 3 bases, J lost 1 base, and 9 bases lay in between. The length of the CDR3 is 14 residues. Here the CDR3 reads CASSFWGTNTEAFF. The CDR3 coding sequence is TGTGCCAGCAGCTTTTGGGGAACGAACACTGAAGCTTTCTTT.

The V and J genes are TRBV20-1 and TRBJ2-3; D unclear. CDR1 is DFQATT and CDR2 is SNEGSKA in the germline V gene (reference sequence). CDR3 length: 15 residues. Trimming stripped 1 base from V and 2 bases from J, with 13 bases between. CDR3 nucleotide sequence: TGCAGTGCTAGAGTCGTCGGTAGGGACACAGATACGCAGTATTTT. It codes for CSARVVGRDTDTQYF.

There are many counts of this clonotype. This chain connects TRBV5-1 to TRBJ2-1; the match to TRBD1 covers 7 bases. CDR1 and CDR2 (germline): SGHRS, YFSETQ. The CDR3 is made up of 15 amino acids. V shed 0 bases, J shed 3 bases, and the junction held 3 bases outside the gene matches. The CDR3 here is CASSLEQGSYNEQFF. CDR3 DNA sequence: TGCGCCAGCAGCTTGGAACAGGGGAGCTACAATGAGCAGTTCTTC.

This clonotype has a count of ten or more. The genes are TRBV12-3 or TRBV12-4 and TRBJ2-2, with a tentative D call TRBD2 (5 bases). V was cut by 5 bases and J by 7 bases, with 11 bases left in between. The CDR3 runs 13 residues. In DNA form, the CDR3 reads TGTGCCAGCAGTGATGCTAGCCACGGGGAGCTGTTTTTT. It translates to CASSDASHGELFF.

There are a few counts of this clonotype. The rearrangement links TRBV29-1 to TRBJ2-6, with D maybe TRBD2 (6 bases). This CDR3 comprises 18 residues. V was trimmed by 7 bases and J by 1 base, leaving 23 bases between them. Germline V lookup: CDR1 SQVTM, CDR2 ANQGSEA. The CDR3: CSASRGGSHSSGANVLTF. In DNA, the CDR3 is TGCAGCGCCTCCCGGGGAGGCAGCCATAGTTCTGGGGCCAACGTCCTGACTTTC.

In its sample, this clonotype was seen many times. The CDR3 DNA reads TGTGCCAGCAGCGTTTACACCGGGGAGCTGTTTTTT. It encodes CASSVYTGELFF. The V and J genes are TRBV5-5 and TRBJ2-2, with D uncertain. The ends were cut back, 4 bases at V and 3 bases at J, with 4 bases in the middle. Germline CDR1 reads SGHKS; CDR2 reads YYEKEE (reference sequence). The CDR3 is 12 residues long.

This clonotype was seen a few times. The genes are TRBV5-1 and TRBJ2-1; D gene ambiguous. Germline V lookup: CDR1 SGHRS, CDR2 YFSETQ. V lost 4 bases and J lost 0, with 14 bases in between. The CDR3 sequence is 16 residues long. Here the CDR3 reads CASSPDGRISYNEQFF. In DNA, the CDR3 is TGCGCCAGCAGCCCGGACGGACGAATCTCCTACAATGAGCAGTTCTTC.

This clonotype has ten or more counts. The chain is built from TRBV7-2 and TRBJ1-6; perhaps TRBD1 as D (6 bases). With 2 bases removed from V and 8 bases from J, the gap between germline ends came to 10 bases. This CDR3 contains 14 residues. Germline loops: CDR1 SGHTA, CDR2 FQGNSA. The DNA of the CDR3 is TGTGCCAGCAGCTTAAGGAGGGGGGATTCACCCCTCCACTTT. It translates to CASSLRRGDSPLHF.

This clonotype was observed many times. The V and J genes are TRBV7-2 and TRBJ2-7, with D perhaps matching TRBD1 or TRBD2 (6 bases each). Per the germline V gene, CDR1 is SGHTA and CDR2 is FQGNSA. V lost 2 bases and J 2 bases, leaving 13 bases between the germline ends. The CDR3 covers 15 residues. The chain's CDR3 is CASSLSGANAYEQYF. DNA of the CDR3: TGTGCCAGCAGCTTATCGGGGGCGAACGCCTACGAGCAGTACTTC.

This clonotype turned up a few times. The chain has TRBV14 and TRBJ1-1; 9 bases map to TRBD1. Germline lookup yields CDR1 SGHDN and CDR2 FVKESK. The CDR3 runs to 14 residues. V lost 4 bases to trimming and J lost 10 bases; unmatched junction nucleotides: 10. Written as DNA, the CDR3 is TGTGCCAGCAGCCGAGGACAGGGGCAGGGTGGAGCTTTCTTT. Translation: CASSRGQGQGGAFF.

V is TRBV28 and J is TRBJ2-2; a weak D match, TRBD1 (6 bases). V was pared by 2 bases and J by 5 bases, with 6 bases between. The CDR3 extends over 13 amino acids. Germline values: CDR1 MDHEN, CDR2 SYDVKM. The CDR3 coding sequence is TGTGCCAGCAGTTTAGGGACAACCGGGGAGCTGTTTTTT. It is translated as CASSLGTTGELFF.

This clonotype was seen many times. This chain uses TRBV11-1 with TRBJ1-2, with D possibly matching TRBD1 (6 bases). Trimming left V 5 bases short and J 2 bases short, with 9 bases between. Germline V gene data show CDR1 as SGHAT and CDR2 as FQDESV (reference sequence). The length of the CDR3 is 13 residues. The CDR3 sequence: CASSRDINYGYTF. CDR3 nucleotide sequence: TGTGCCAGCAGCCGGGACATCAACTATGGCTACACCTTC.

A few counts support this clonotype. V gene TRBV5-5 combines with J gene TRBJ2-1; 8 positions agree with TRBD2. The CDR3 has 19 residues. V shed 5 bases and J 4 bases; nucleotides not matched to a gene: 20. Germline values: CDR1 SGHKS, CDR2 YYEKEE (reference sequence). DNA for the CDR3: TGTGCCAGCAGTAGTGGCGGGGGGCTGGACGAAGCGAGATACAATGAGCAGTTCTTC. Protein sequence: CASSSGGGLDEARYNEQFF.

The chain couples TRBV9 to TRBJ2-5, with TRBD2 identical over 14 bases. The V gene end was trimmed by 0 bases and the J gene end by 1 base; junction bases not matched to a gene: 5. Germline CDR1 SGDLS, CDR2 YYNGEE. CDR3 length: 18 residues. The CDR3 protein is CASSVAWTSGGTQETQYF. The CDR3 nucleotides are TGTGCCAGCAGCGTAGCATGGACTAGCGGGGGGACCCAAGAGACCCAGTACTTC.

This clonotype was picked up a small number of times. The chain uses TRBV7-6 and TRBJ2-5; 9 bases are a match to TRBD1. Germline values: CDR1 SGHVS, CDR2 FNYEAQ. This CDR3 is 14 amino acids long. J gave up 3 bases and V 1 base, and 0 bases lay outside the gene matches. CDR3: CASSLGDREETQYF. In nucleotides, the CDR3 is TGTGCCAGCAGCTTAGGGGACAGGGAAGAGACCCAGTACTTC.

In this sample, this clonotype turned up many times. The chain uses TRBV3-1 and TRBJ1-1; tentative D call: TRBD1 (6 bases). CDR1 LGHDT and CDR2 YNNKEL come from the germline V gene (reference sequence). V was cut by 4 bases and J by 1 base, with 10 bases left in between. CDR3 size: 14 residues. Written as DNA, the CDR3 is TGTGCCAGCAGCCCCGGGGGGGCGAACACTGAAGCTTTCTTT. Translated, it gives CASSPGGANTEAFF.

The chain joins TRBV4-1 to TRBJ2-5; no clear D. Germline CDR1 MGHRA, CDR2 YSYEKL. The V end lost 5 bases, the J end lost 5 bases, and 15 bases lay between the germline ends. CDR3 length equals 14 residues. The CDR3 DNA follows: TGCGCCAGCAGCACCGGGCCCCTCGGGGAGACCCAGTACTTC. This sequence encodes CASSTGPLGETQYF.

This clonotype has ten or more counts. The chain recombines TRBV3-1 with TRBJ2-1; D is possibly TRBD1 or TRBD2 (5 bases each). Germline V gene sequence: CDR1 LGHDT, CDR2 YNNKEL (reference sequence). The CDR3 spans 16 residues. Between the trimmed V and J ends, which lost 1 base and 5 bases, there was a span of 15 bases. This chain's CDR3 is CASSQAWGSSNNEQFF. The CDR3 DNA is TGTGCCAGCAGCCAAGCGTGGGGGTCTAGCAACAATGAGCAGTTCTTC.

This sequence joins TRBV5-1 and TRBJ2-3; possibly TRBD1 for D (5 bases). V was trimmed by 7 bases and J by 5 bases, leaving 14 bases between them. CDR3 length: 13 residues. Germline CDR1 is SGHRS and CDR2 is YFSETQ. CDR3 DNA: TGCGCCAGCTCCCTAGGACACGGAGATACGCAGTATTTT. As protein: CASSLGHGDTQYF. Based on the CDR3 plus reference TRBV5-1 and TRBJ2-3, the full variable domain is KAGVTQTPRYLIKTRGQQVTLSCSPISGHRSVSWYQQTPGQGLQFLFEYFSETQRNKGNFPGRFSGRQFSNSRSEMNVSTLELGDSALYLCASSLGHGDTQYFGPGTRLTVL.

The chain couples TRBV3-1 to TRBJ2-3, with D uncertain. The CDR3 length is 14 residues. Germline loops: CDR1 LGHDT, CDR2 YNNKEL (reference sequence). The ends were cut back, 4 bases at V and 2 bases at J, with 10 bases in the middle. The CDR3 reads CASSRGVDTDTQYF. Written as DNA, the CDR3 is TGTGCCAGCAGCCGCGGTGTTGACACAGATACGCAGTATTTT.

This clonotype was detected only a few times. Written as DNA, the CDR3 is TGTGCCATACGGCAGGGAGCGTGGTTGGAGGGGAATGAGCAGTTCTTC. This gives the protein CAIRQGAWLEGNEQFF. The chain combines TRBV6-1 with TRBJ2-1, with D possibly being TRBD2 (6 bases). Germline V gene lookup returns CDR1 MNHNS and CDR2 SASEGT. V gave up 10 bases and J gave up 7 bases, with 26 bases separating them. CDR3 length: 16 amino acids.

This clonotype occurred many times. The chain has TRBV6-2 or TRBV6-3 and TRBJ1-1, with D perhaps TRBD1 (6 bases). V was shortened by 6 bases and J by 0 bases, with 11 bases between the two germline ends. Germline CDR1 is MNHEY and CDR2 is SVGEGT. This CDR3 has 14 residues. The CDR3 is CASSWTAMNTEAFF. CDR3 nucleotide sequence: TGTGCCAGCAGCTGGACAGCCATGAACACTGAAGCTTTCTTT.